These T cell receptor beta chains were read from a single sample in a study of lymphopenia after photon versus proton radiotherapy. Here immunoSEQ multiplex PCR was the method, and the copy in TCRdb shows in-frame clones only, minus some. The profile covers roughly 41,000 clones, with 85% to 90% appearing a single time and roughly 3% taken by the ten largest. Sequences were derived from peripheral blood, sampled from a patient treated with photon-based radiotherapy. Receptors originate from a man aged 45-65 years with gastric cancer. The CDR3 runs from the conserved cysteine through the conserved F or W. D genes are given only for firm matches. The listing skips clone size in some rows; elsewhere it reads once, few, many or a size class.

size	V	J	D	CDR3	DNA
few	TRBV19	TRBJ2-3	TRBD2	CASNELAGVTDTQYF	TGTGCCAGTAACGAACTAGCGGGAGTGACAGATACGCAGTATTTT
few	TRBV11-2	TRBJ2-7	-	CASSKTGFISYEQYF	TGTGCCAGCAGCAAGACAGGTTTCATCTCCTACGAGCAGTACTTC
-	TRBV5-1	TRBJ2-1	TRBD2	CASSLGLAGTNEQFF	TGCGCCAGCAGCTTAGGACTAGCGGGAACCAATGAGCAGTTCTTC
few	TRBV2	TRBJ1-5	TRBD1	CASRTQGTNQPQHF	TGTGCCAGCAGGACACAGGGGACGAATCAGCCCCAGCATTTT
-	TRBV6-1	TRBJ2-7	TRBD2	CASILGTSGSYEQYF	TGTGCCAGCATTCTAGGGACTAGCGGCTCCTACGAGCAGTACTTC
-	TRBV28	TRBJ2-3	-	CASSPHGKTDTQYF	TGTGCCAGCAGTCCCCACGGCAAGACAGATACGCAGTATTTT
-	TRBV5-5	TRBJ1-3	-	CASSLKTASGNTIYF	TGTGCCAGCAGCTTGAAAACAGCCTCTGGAAACACCATATATTTT
-	TRBV5-1	TRBJ2-6	-	CASSLVGGSGANVLTF	TGCGCCAGCAGCTTGGTAGGAGGGTCTGGGGCCAACGTCCTGACTTTC
-	TRBV29-1	TRBJ1-1	-	CSVGQGTEAFF	TGCAGCGTTGGGCAGGGCACTGAAGCTTTCTTT
-	TRBV7-2	TRBJ2-5	-	CASSAWMRQETQYF	TGTGCCAGCAGCGCGTGGATGCGCCAAGAGACCCAGTACTTC
-	TRBV27	TRBJ2-2	-	CASHWTGNTGELFF	TGTGCCAGCCATTGGACGGGGAACACCGGGGAGCTGTTTTTT
once	TRBV28	TRBJ2-1	-	CASSLEGNEQFF	TGTGCCAGCAGTTTAGAGGGGAATGAGCAGTTCTTC
-	TRBV12-5	TRBJ2-7	-	CASGLVVTEQYF	TGTGCTAGTGGTTTGGTGGTCACAGAGCAGTACTTC
-	TRBV4-2	TRBJ2-2	-	CASSFQGSNTGELFF	TGTGCCAGCAGCTTTCAGGGATCGAACACCGGGGAGCTGTTTTTT
-	TRBV10-2	TRBJ2-2	TRBD1	CASSLGTGGATGELFF	TGCGCCAGCAGTCTTGGGACAGGGGGCGCGACCGGGGAGCTGTTTTTT
-	TRBV7-9	TRBJ1-6	TRBD1	CASSSGRGQGNSPLHF	TGTGCCAGCAGCTCCGGTCGAGGACAGGGGAATTCACCCCTCCACTTT
-	TRBV18	TRBJ2-3	-	CASSPGEGNTDTQYF	TGTGCCAGCTCGCCAGGAGAGGGGAACACAGATACGCAGTATTTT
-	TRBV5-1	TRBJ2-5	-	CASSRLSDSAETQYF	TGCGCCAGCAGTCGACTCTCCGACAGCGCGGAGACCCAGTACTTC
-	TRBV5-1	TRBJ2-1	-	CASSLVVHEQFF	TGCGCCAGCAGCCTCGTTGTCCATGAGCAGTTCTTC
-	TRBV15	TRBJ2-1	TRBD1	CATSKTDRDYNEQFF	TGTGCCACCAGCAAGACGGACAGGGATTACAATGAGCAGTTCTTC
few	TRBV4-1	TRBJ1-2	-	CASSPITISEPANYGYTF	TGCGCCAGCAGCCCGATTACCATCTCGGAACCGGCTAACTATGGCTACACCTTC
-	TRBV11-2	TRBJ1-1	TRBD1	CASSSFRQGPEAFF	TGTGCCAGCAGCTCCTTCCGACAGGGGCCTGAAGCTTTCTTT
-	TRBV6-6	TRBJ2-1	-	CASSYSLPSYNEQFF	TGTGCCAGCAGTTACTCCCTACCATCCTACAATGAGCAGTTCTTC
-	TRBV18	TRBJ1-5	TRBD1	CASSPQPTGMFGNQPQHF	TGTGCCAGCTCACCACAGCCGACAGGGATGTTTGGCAATCAGCCCCAGCATTTT
-	TRBV13	TRBJ2-1	TRBD1	CASSPEGAHNEQFF	TGTGCCAGCAGTCCCGAGGGGGCCCACAATGAGCAGTTCTTC